A single TCR beta chain is shown here with its context. Its recognized antigen is unknown. The record has no base qualities; no much larger clone is one base away. Reading the germline V gene (reference sequence) gives CDR1 SEHNR and CDR2 FQNEAQ. V is trimmed back by 4 bases and J by 1 base, and the junction contains 2 bases that no gene match accounts for. From the cysteine up to the phenylalanine, the CDR3 has a length of 15 residues. Here the CDR3 DNA is all that survives: 45 bases in frame from base 1. This specimen comes from a study of response to subunit inactivated influenza vaccine (dated by TCRdb to 2016 to 2019). In the study overall: The study used deep quantitative T cell receptor repertoire profiling to track responses to a trivalent subunit inactivated influenza vaccine. Overall study results and their limits: According to the authors, only a limited number of new T cells may be recruited by each seasonal influenza vaccination.

Libraries were built with RT-PCR. Sequencing used an Illumina HiSeq 2500. In TCRdb, the public reads were trimmed at Q25 with fastp and aligned with MiXCR, with productive beta chains retained. Every entry covers one CDR3 protein and lists the most common genes and DNA from its rows. The sample yields around 520,000 distinct CDR3 sequences; about 25% were counted once. The biggest ten clones account for 1.9% of the sample. The sequence came from a man aged 50 to 60 who received an inactivated influenza vaccine. Donor details come from another sample of the same person, matched by shared clones. Material: CD4+ T cells sorted from PBMCs, obtained more than 4 days after vaccination. The chain is assembled from TRBV7-9 and TRBJ2-3, with 10 bases matching TRBD1. This receptor carries the CDR3 CASSWDRGGTDTQYF. The DNA sequence is given as TGTGCCAGCAGCTGGGACAGGGGAGGCACAGATACGCAGTATTTT. Where the CDR3 stops, the reference TRBV7-9 and TRBJ2-3 genes take over; the full variable domain is DTGVSQNPRHKITKRGQNVTFRCDPISEHNRLYWYRQTLGQGPEFLTYFQNEAQLEKSRLLSDRFSAERPKGSFSTLEIQRTEQGDSAMYLCASSWDRGGTDTQYFGPGTRLTVL.